Listed below are T cell receptor beta chains from one sample, sequenced in a study of shared clonotypes between healthy human individuals. The method was immunoSEQ multiplex PCR; TCRdb's version includes in-frame clones alone and lacks a portion of them. The profile shows approximately 470,000 clones, roughly 80% of them singletons. Source material: PBMCs. The receptors were gathered from a woman aged 40 to 49 in good health. Some clones in this sample may be carry-over from other donors' samples. CDR3s include the opening cysteine and the closing phenylalanine or tryptophan. D genes are given only for firm matches. Rows may omit the clone size; those that give it use once, few, many or a size class.

TRBV15	TRBJ1-1	13	TRBD1	many	CATSRDLRGLAFF	TGTGCCACCAGCAGAGATCTGAGGGGGCTAGCTTTCTTT
TRBV7-9	TRBJ2-5	11	-	once	CASSLAETQYF	TGTGCCAGCAGCTTGGCAGAGACCCAGTACTTC
TRBV5-5	TRBJ2-5	14	-	-	CASSPPGLQETQYF	TGTGCCAGCAGCCCGCCGGGCCTCCAAGAGACCCAGTACTTC
TRBV5-1	TRBJ2-4	14	TRBD1	-	CASSYRDRADIQYF	TGCGCCAGCAGCTACCGGGACAGGGCTGACATTCAGTACTTC
TRBV5-8	TRBJ2-3	16	TRBD2	-	CASSFVAGRGTDTQYF	TGTGCCAGCAGCTTTGTAGCGGGGCGGGGCACAGATACGCAGTATTTT
TRBV30	TRBJ1-3	12	-	-	CAWSVDSNTIYF	TGTGCCTGGAGTGTAGACAGCAACACCATATATTTT
TRBV7-5	TRBJ2-5	16	-	-	CARRMNRGQPQETQYF	TGTGCCAGAAGAATGAACCGGGGGCAGCCACAAGAGACCCAGTACTTC
TRBV28	TRBJ1-2	17	-	few	CASSLTLDSHPNYGYTF	TGTGCCAGCAGTTTAACCCTGGACAGCCACCCTAACTATGGCTACACCTTC
TRBV7-2	TRBJ2-1	16	TRBD1	-	CASSLGGGTAYNEQFF	TGTGCCAGCAGCTTAGGTGGTGGGACAGCCTACAATGAGCAGTTCTTC
TRBV30	TRBJ1-3	15	TRBD1	-	CAWSEGQGVGNTIYF	TGTGCCTGGAGCGAAGGACAGGGGGTGGGAAACACCATATATTTT
TRBV2	TRBJ2-7	16	TRBD2	-	CASSEIRLAGAAEQYF	TGTGCCAGCAGTGAAATACGACTAGCGGGAGCGGCCGAGCAGTACTTC
TRBV6-6	TRBJ2-7	14	-	-	CASSPQGNIYEQYF	TGTGCCAGCAGCCCTCAGGGAAACATCTACGAGCAGTACTTC
TRBV28	TRBJ2-7	16	TRBD2	-	CASSLISSGSPYEQYF	TGTGCCAGCAGTTTGATTTCTAGCGGGAGCCCCTACGAGCAGTACTTC
TRBV6-5	TRBJ2-7	12	-	-	CASSQGDREQYF	TGTGCCAGCTCCCAGGGCGACCGCGAGCAGTACTTC
TRBV15	TRBJ2-5	15	-	-	CATSRGIGDQETQYF	TGTGCCACCAGCAGAGGGATTGGGGACCAAGAGACCCAGTACTTC
TRBV11-2	TRBJ2-5	12	-	once	CASSSQKETQYF	TGTGCCAGCAGCTCCCAGAAGGAGACCCAGTACTTC
TRBV7-2	TRBJ2-1	14	TRBD2	-	CASSPGLAKNEQFF	TGTGCCAGCAGCCCGGGACTAGCGAAGAATGAGCAGTTCTTC
TRBV2	TRBJ1-2	13	TRBD1	-	CASSSGQATGYTF	TGTGCCAGCAGCTCAGGACAGGCGACTGGCTACACCTTC
TRBV5-1	TRBJ2-3	13	-	-	CASSLAGTDTQYF	TGCGCCAGCAGCTTGGCAGGCACAGATACGCAGTATTTT
TRBV5-6	TRBJ2-1	18	TRBD1	-	CASNRPLTGSYNDNEQFF	TGTGCCAGCAACCGTCCCCTGACAGGGTCGTACAACGACAATGAGCAGTTCTTC
TRBV11-2	TRBJ1-2	14	-	-	CASSPGSLLRGYTF	TGTGCCAGCAGCCCAGGGTCCTTGCTTAGAGGCTACACCTTC
TRBV18	TRBJ1-5	20	-	-	CASSPPGFASAGKGNQPQHF	TGTGCCAGCTCACCACCCGGATTTGCCAGTGCAGGGAAGGGCAATCAGCCCCAGCATTTT
TRBV7-2	TRBJ2-7	14	-	-	CASSLSRGGYEQYF	TGTGCCAGCAGCTTAAGCAGGGGAGGTTACGAGCAGTACTTC
TRBV6-1	TRBJ2-7	14	TRBD2	-	CASSVLAGDYEQYF	TGTGCCAGCAGTGTTCTAGCGGGAGACTACGAGCAGTACTTC
TRBV5-8	TRBJ1-3	12	-	-	CASSLGGNTIYF	TGTGCCAGCAGCTTGGGAGGAAACACCATATATTTT
TRBV5-4	TRBJ2-4	17	TRBD2	-	CASSLDGAGGYKNIQYF	TGTGCCAGCAGCTTGGATGGTGCGGGAGGCTACAAAAACATTCAGTACTTC
TRBV5-3	TRBJ2-2	18	TRBD1	-	CASDRREIGQGNTGELFF	TGTGCCAGTGACCGAAGGGAGATAGGACAGGGAAACACCGGGGAGCTGTTTTTT
TRBV27	TRBJ1-2	13	TRBD1	-	CASTRSGGYGYTF	TGTGCCAGCACAAGGTCAGGGGGCTATGGCTACACCTTC
TRBV6-1	TRBJ1-6	18	-	-	CASSGLDGPSSYNSPLHF	TGTGCCAGCAGTGGTCTGGACGGACCGAGCTCCTATAATTCACCCCTCCACTTT
TRBV27	TRBJ2-7	15	-	-	CASSLQGPLTYEQYF	TGTGCCAGCAGTTTGCAGGGGCCTTTAACCTACGAGCAGTACTTC
TRBV29-1	TRBJ2-2	16	TRBD2	once	CSVEGGRGRDTGELFF	TGCAGCGTTGAAGGCGGGAGGGGACGAGACACCGGGGAGCTGTTTTTT
TRBV7-8	TRBJ2-1	16	TRBD2	-	CASSLAGLAGPNEQFF	TGTGCCAGCAGCTTAGCTGGACTAGCAGGCCCCAATGAGCAGTTCTTC
TRBV7-9	TRBJ2-1	16	TRBD1	once	CASSIPGQGSYNEQFF	TGTGCCAGCAGCATACCGGGACAGGGCTCCTACAATGAGCAGTTCTTC
TRBV6-9	TRBJ2-7	14	TRBD1	-	CASSYDRAVYEQYF	TGTGCCAGCAGTTATGACAGGGCGGTCTACGAGCAGTACTTC
TRBV15	TRBJ2-7	15	TRBD2	-	CATSRTLAGEYEQYF	TGTGCCACCAGCAGAACACTAGCGGGAGAATACGAGCAGTACTTC
TRBV6-6	TRBJ2-7	13	-	-	CASSYCSSYEQYF	TGTGCCAGCAGTTACTGCAGCTCCTACGAGCAGTACTTC
TRBV7-2	TRBJ2-1	15	TRBD2	few	CASSSSGTTYNEQFF	TGTGCCAGCAGCTCTAGCGGGACTACCTACAATGAGCAGTTCTTC
TRBV5-4	TRBJ2-1	16	TRBD1	-	CASSDPTGGGRNEQFF	TGTGCCAGCAGCGATCCAACAGGGGGCGGTAGGAATGAGCAGTTCTTC
TRBV18	TRBJ2-7	14	TRBD2	once	CASSPAGGSYEQYF	TGTGCCAGCTCACCGGCGGGAGGCTCCTACGAGCAGTACTTC
TRBV5-4	TRBJ1-3	14	-	-	CASSLDTSGNTIYF	TGTGCCAGCAGCTTGGACACCTCTGGAAACACCATATATTTT
TRBV5-4	TRBJ2-2	16	-	-	CASSLDPGVDTGELFF	TGTGCCAGCAGCTTGGATCCGGGAGTGGACACCGGGGAGCTGTTTTTT
TRBV5-1	TRBJ2-1	16	TRBD2	-	CASSLDPGGPGNEQFF	TGCGCCAGCAGCTTGGACCCGGGAGGGCCCGGGAATGAGCAGTTCTTC